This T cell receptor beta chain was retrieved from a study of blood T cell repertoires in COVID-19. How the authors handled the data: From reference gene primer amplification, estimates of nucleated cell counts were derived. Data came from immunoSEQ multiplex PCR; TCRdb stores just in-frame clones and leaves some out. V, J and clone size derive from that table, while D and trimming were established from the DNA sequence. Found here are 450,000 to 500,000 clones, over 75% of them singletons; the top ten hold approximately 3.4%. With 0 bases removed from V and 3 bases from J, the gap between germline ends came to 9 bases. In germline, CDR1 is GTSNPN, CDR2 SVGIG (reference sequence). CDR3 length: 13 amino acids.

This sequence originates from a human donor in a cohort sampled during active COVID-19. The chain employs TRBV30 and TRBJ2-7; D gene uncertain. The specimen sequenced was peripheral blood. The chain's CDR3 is CAWSVYSFYEQYF. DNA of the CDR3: TGTGCCTGGAGTGTGTACAGTTTCTACGAGCAGTACTTC.